Below, 7 T cell receptor beta chains from the same sample are listed, as sequenced in a study of CD8 T cells in ankylosing spondylitis. TCRdb ran MiXCR on the 5' RACE reads and lists one entry per CDR3 protein. The sample consists of 130,000 or so distinct CDR3 sequences, about an eighth of them appearing once. The sample consisted of blood, either unsorted or a sorted T cell fraction (not recorded which). Receptor source: a female donor with ankylosing spondylitis or in good health (not recorded which).

In this sample, this clonotype turned up many times. The J gene is TRBJ1-1, the V gene TRBV6-5; tentative D call: TRBD1 (5 bases). The V gene's germline CDR1 is MNHEY and CDR2 SVGAGI. V gave up 4 bases and J gave up 6 bases, with 18 bases separating them. This CDR3 spans 15 amino acids. CDR3 residues: CASSSSASGTAEAFF. The CDR3 DNA reads TGTGCCAGCAGTTCTTCAGCTTCAGGGACCGCTGAAGCTTTCTTT.

This clonotype was seen many times. The chain employs TRBV28 and TRBJ2-7; 10 positions agree with TRBD1. The CDR3 runs to 14 residues. V shed 4 bases, J shed 2 bases, and the junction held 2 bases outside the gene matches. Germline V lookup: CDR1 MDHEN, CDR2 SYDVKM. The CDR3 reads CASSSGTGAYEQYF. The DNA of the CDR3 is TGTGCCAGCAGTTCCGGGACAGGGGCCTACGAGCAGTACTTC.

The chain couples TRBV24-1 to TRBJ2-5, with 7 bases fitting TRBD1. Trimming removed 0 bases from V and 2 bases from J; junction bases left unmatched: 2. The CDR3 spans 15 residues. Germline CDR1 and CDR2: KGHDR and SFDVKD. The CDR3 loop reads CATSDLEGAQETQYF. CDR3 nucleotides: TGTGCCACCAGTGATTTGGAGGGGGCTCAAGAGACCCAGTACTTC.

A note on this clonotype: One base away lies a much larger clone, so this may be a sequencing read error. In nucleotides, the CDR3 is TGTGCCAACAGTTTATCGGCAGGGTTGAACACTGAAGCTTTCTTT. This sequence encodes CANSLSAGLNTEAFF. The chain combines TRBV27 with TRBJ1-1; tentatively, D is TRBD1 (5 bases). This CDR3 comprises 15 residues. The germline V gene has CDR1 MNHEY and CDR2 SMNVEV (reference sequence).

This clonotype was seen many times. The chain is built from TRBV5-6 and TRBJ1-3; tentative D call: TRBD1 (6 bases). Germline values: CDR1 SGHDT, CDR2 YYEEEE. This CDR3 region has 16 residues. The germline V and J ends were trimmed by 4 bases and 0 bases, with 14 bases remaining between them. The CDR3 bases are TGTGCCAGCAGCCCCAGGGACATTCTCTCTGGAAACACCATATATTTT. It is translated as CASSPRDILSGNTIYF.

As concerns this clonotype: A much more abundant neighbour one base away suggests this may be a read error. V usage is TRBV7-2 and J usage is TRBJ2-1; D is uncertain. The CDR3 is made up of 11 amino acids. The germline V gene has CDR1 SGHTA and CDR2 FQGNSA. Written as DNA, the CDR3 is TGTGCCAGCAGCTTAGAGGATGAGCAGCTCTTC. Its protein product is CASSLEDEQLF.

With regard to this clonotype: This clone may be a read error of a much larger clone one base away. V gene TRBV6-1 combines with J gene TRBJ2-7; TRBD1 aligns across 9 bases. CDR3 length: 14 residues. CDR1 is MNHNS and CDR2 is SASEGT in the germline V gene. The CDR3 reads CASKNRDRVYGQYF. DNA of the CDR3: TGTGCCAGCAAAAACCGGGACAGGGTCTACGGGCAGTACTTC.